The present T cell receptor (beta chain) was sequenced within a study of cytomegalovirus exposure and HLA in healthy donors. The PCR employed 60 Vbeta primers together with 13 Jbeta primers. The table came from immunoSEQ multiplex PCR; TCRdb's copy has only in-frame clones and leaves some out. The sample has roughly 150,000 clones, around 66% seen once. Material for sequencing was PBMCs. The source is a woman aged 25-40 years in good health and CMV-seropositive.

CDR3 sequence (DNA): TGTGCCAGCAGTCCGCTGGGACTCACCTCCTACGAGCAGTACTTC. It yields the protein CASSPLGLTSYEQYF. J is TRBJ2-7 and V is TRBV6-1; D might be TRBD2 (6 bases). The CDR3 runs to 15 residues. V was pared by 5 bases and J by 0 bases, with 14 bases between. Germline V CDR1 and CDR2: MNHNS, SASEGT.